This T cell receptor (beta chain) was identified in a study of blood T cell repertoires in COVID-19. Background on the study: There were acute and convalescent COVID-19 samples, and they came from the United States, Italy and Spain. T cells, B-cell-depleted T cells, or PBMCs supplied cDNA or gDNA.

Clones were sequenced by immunoSEQ multiplex PCR, and TCRdb holds only the in-frame ones, with some missing. The sample has 450,000 to 500,000 clones, around nine tenths seen once; the top ten hold around 8%. Everyone who took part was roughly 18 to 89 years old, and they came from 20 to 25 US areas. Participants were placed into cohorts based on the clinical history they reported. V dropped 2 bases and J dropped 0 bases, with 7 bases sitting between them. Germline loops: CDR1 SGHVS, CDR2 FQNEAQ. The CDR3 is 15 amino acids. Material: PBMCs or T cells enriched from blood (not recorded which). This TCR was recovered from a woman aged 55-69 years who had recovered from COVID-19. This chain connects TRBV7-8 to TRBJ2-2, with D perhaps matching TRBD2 (6 bases). The CDR3 DNA is TGTGCCAGCAGCTTATGGGGGGCGAACACCGGGGAGCTGTTTTTT. Its translation is CASSLWGANTGELFF.